Listed here are 18 T cell receptor beta chains from one sample, sequenced in a study of control samples from healthy donors and cancer patients. Clones were read by immunoSEQ multiplex PCR, and TCRdb kept only the in-frame ones, dropping some. The table has roughly 51,000 clones, about nine tenths seen once. Sample: PBMCs. These receptors all come from a man in his forties with colorectal cancer.

CDR3 in DNA: TGTGCCAGCAGCTTGAGGGTTGACACAGATACGCAGTATTTT. Translation gives CASSLRVDTDTQYF. The genes are TRBV7-9 and TRBJ2-3, with a tentative D call TRBD2 (5 bases). The CDR3 sequence is 14 residues long. Trimming shortened V by 3 bases and J by 2 bases, and 9 bases separated the two germline ends. CDR1 is SEHNR, CDR2 FQNEAQ, per germline (reference sequence).

DNA for the CDR3: TGCAGCGTTGGACTAGGGTATGAGCAGTTCTTC. Protein sequence: CSVGLGYEQFF. The V gene is TRBV29-1, the J gene TRBJ2-1; D perhaps matches TRBD2 (6 bases). CDR1 is SQVTM, CDR2 ANQGSEA, per germline. The length of the CDR3 is 11 residues. With 4 bases removed from V and 8 bases from J, the gap between germline ends came to 9 bases.

The chain recombines TRBV6-5 with TRBJ2-7; D possibly uses TRBD1 or TRBD2 (5 bases each). The V gene lost 11 bases and the J gene lost 0 bases, with 14 bases spanning the gap. Germline CDR1 is MNHEY and CDR2 is SVGAGI. This CDR3 contains 13 residues. CDR3 sequence reads: CAHGAGPSYEQYF. The CDR3 nucleotides are TGTGCCCACGGGGCTGGTCCCTCCTACGAGCAGTACTTC.

This rearrangement joins TRBV19 to TRBJ2-5; 8 bases line up with TRBD1. CDR3 length: 15 amino acids. The ends lost 4 bases at V and 4 bases at J; junction bases unmatched: 8. The germline V gene encodes CDR1 LNHDA and CDR2 SQIVND (reference sequence). CDR3: CASSKGDRRRETQYF. DNA for the CDR3: TGTGCCAGTAGTAAGGGGGACAGGAGGAGAGAGACCCAGTACTTC.

The CDR3 bases are TGTGCCATCAGATCACTAGCGGGACGCGACAATGAGCAGTTCTTC. Translation: CAIRSLAGRDNEQFF. The J gene is TRBJ2-1, the V gene TRBV10-3, with 10 nucleotides matching TRBD2. J lost 5 bases, V lost 6 bases, and 7 bases had no gene match. Germline values: CDR1 ENHRY, CDR2 SYGVKD. This CDR3 is built from 15 residues.

This chain links TRBV28 with TRBJ1-2; TRBD1 is a possible D gene (5 bases). V was shortened by 8 bases and J by 6 bases, with 16 bases between the two germline ends. The length of the CDR3 is 13 residues. CDR1 MDHEN and CDR2 SYDVKM come from the germline V gene. CDR3 sequence reads: CASFDQGVDGYTF. CDR3 nucleotides: TGTGCCAGCTTCGACCAGGGTGTCGATGGCTACACCTTC.

V usage is TRBV5-5 and J usage is TRBJ2-3; no clear D. Trimming removed 0 bases from V and 5 bases from J, with 1 base in between. CDR1 is SGHKS and CDR2 is YYEKEE in the germline V gene (reference sequence). CDR3 size: 11 residues. CDR3 coding DNA: TGTGCCAGCAGCTTGGTAGATACGCAGTATTTT. It translates to CASSLVDTQYF.

V and J are TRBV5-1 and TRBJ1-1, with a tentative D call TRBD1 (5 bases). The germline gives CDR1 SGHRS, CDR2 YFSETQ. CDR3 length: 15 residues. The V gene lost 4 bases and the J gene lost 0 bases, with 13 bases spanning the gap. CDR3 residues: CASSGTGQMNTEAFF. As DNA, the CDR3 is TGCGCCAGCAGCGGGACCGGGCAGATGAACACTGAAGCTTTCTTT.

The chain joins TRBV4-1 to TRBJ2-5; the D is unclear. Germline CDR1 is MGHRA and CDR2 is YSYEKL. This CDR3 has 13 amino acids. The V end was cut by 4 bases, the J end by 5 bases, with 11 bases between. CDR3 bases: TGCGCCAGCAGCCCATTAATCTCTGAGACCCAGTACTTC. This translates into CASSPLISETQYF.

This rearrangement joins TRBV6-5 to TRBJ1-2; D is unresolved. The CDR3 runs to 16 residues. The V gene's germline CDR1 is MNHEY and CDR2 SVGAGI. Trimming cost V 0 bases and J 1 base, with 12 bases left between them. The CDR3 DNA is TGTGCCAGCAGTTACTCGAAGGCCAGCGGTAACTATGGCTACACCTTC. Translated: CASSYSKASGNYGYTF.

The chain has TRBV21-1 and TRBJ1-6. TRBV21-1 represents a pseudogene. The CDR3 spans 20 residues. CDR3: CASSKVVKGGLSNNNSPLHF. In DNA, the CDR3 is TGTGCCAGCAGCAAAGTCGTCAAGGGTGGGTTGAGTAACAATAATTCACCCCTCCACTTT.

This clone was observed a few times. The rearrangement links TRBV27 to TRBJ2-3; D possibly matches TRBD1 or TRBD2 (5 bases each). The CDR3 runs to 14 residues. V lost 2 bases and J 2 bases, leaving 8 bases between the germline ends. Germline lookup yields CDR1 MNHEY and CDR2 SMNVEV (reference sequence). The DNA for the CDR3 is TGTGCCAGCAGTTTAGAGGGGAACACAGATACGCAGTATTTT. It is translated as CASSLEGNTDTQYF.

The rearrangement joins TRBV27 to TRBJ2-1, with unresolved D. Germline V gives CDR1 MNHEY, CDR2 SMNVEV (reference sequence). V was trimmed by 2 bases and J by 5 bases, leaving 7 bases between them. CDR3 size: 13 residues. The DNA for the CDR3 is TGTGCCAGCAGTTTAGGTCGCGACAATGAGCAGTTCTTC. Translating it yields CASSLGRDNEQFF.

This chain uses TRBV9 with TRBJ1-3, with D unclear. Trimming cost V 0 bases and J 4 bases, with 5 bases left between them. The CDR3 sequence is 13 residues long. Germline assignment: CDR1 SGDLS and CDR2 YYNGEE. This CDR3 is CASSVAPGNTIYF. The CDR3 region has the DNA TGTGCCAGCAGCGTAGCCCCGGGAAACACCATATATTTT.

The V call is TRBV16, the J call TRBJ2-3, with D perhaps matching TRBD2 (6 bases). Germline CDR1 KGHSY, CDR2 FQNENV. Trimming cost V 3 bases and J 6 bases, with 10 bases left between them. The CDR3 is made up of 13 amino acids. This CDR3 reads CASSHYGRDTQYF. DNA of the CDR3: TGTGCCAGCAGCCACTATGGGAGGGATACGCAGTATTTT.

The chain joins TRBV7-8 to TRBJ2-7, with 7 bases lining up with TRBD2. Germline trimming cut 3 bases from V and 7 bases from J; bases unmatched to any gene: 12. The CDR3 length is 15 residues. CDR1 and CDR2 (germline): SGHVS, FQNEAQ. CDR3 region: CASSLSGNGLREQYF. CDR3 in DNA: TGTGCCAGCAGCTTGAGCGGGAACGGACTTCGGGAGCAGTACTTC.

V and J are TRBV11-3 and TRBJ2-1, with 8 bases identical to TRBD2. The CDR3 totals 15 residues. Per germline, CDR1 SGHNT and CDR2 YENEEA. J gave up 0 bases and V 3 bases, and 1 base lay outside the gene matches. The CDR3 spells CASSFGTSSYNEQFF. The CDR3 coding sequence is TGTGCCAGCAGCTTCGGGACTAGCTCCTACAATGAGCAGTTCTTC. The whole variable domain, remainder taken from reference TRBV11-3 and TRBJ2-1, is EAGVVQSPRYKIIEKKQPVAFWCNPISGHNTLYWYLQNLGQGPELLIRYENEEAVDDSQLPKDRFSAERLKGVDSTLKIQPAELGDSAVYLCASSFGTSSYNEQFFGPGTRLTVL.

The chain employs TRBV5-1 and TRBJ1-1, with D hard to call. From germline, CDR1 is SGHRS and CDR2 YFSETQ. Deletions cut 0 bases from V and 3 bases from J, with 12 bases between. CDR3 length: 15 residues. CDR3 DNA sequence: TGCGCCAGCAGCTTGGGTGGTAAATCTGACACTGAAGCTTTCTTT. Translation: CASSLGGKSDTEAFF.